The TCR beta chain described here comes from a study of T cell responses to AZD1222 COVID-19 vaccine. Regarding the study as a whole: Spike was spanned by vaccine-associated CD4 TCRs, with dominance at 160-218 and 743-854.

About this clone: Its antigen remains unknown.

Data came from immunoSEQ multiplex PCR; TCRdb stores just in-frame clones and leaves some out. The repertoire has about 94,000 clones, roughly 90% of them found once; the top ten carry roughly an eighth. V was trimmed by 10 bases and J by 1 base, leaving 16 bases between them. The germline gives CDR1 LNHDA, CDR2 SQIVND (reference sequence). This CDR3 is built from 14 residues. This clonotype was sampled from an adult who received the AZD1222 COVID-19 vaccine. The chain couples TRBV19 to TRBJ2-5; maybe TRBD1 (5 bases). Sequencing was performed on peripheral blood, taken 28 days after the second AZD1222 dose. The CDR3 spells CATNPDSSQETQYF. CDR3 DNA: TGTGCCACTAATCCCGACAGTAGCCAAGAGACCCAGTACTTC.